This TCR beta chain comes out of a study of cytomegalovirus exposure and HLA in healthy donors (dated by TCRdb to the late 2010s). For context, the study as a whole: An earlier analysis of some 500 of the donors reported roughly 300 Gb of sequence data and around 110 million unique TCR beta sequences from roughly 200 million T cells. An earlier analysis of several hundred of the donors applied high-throughput TCR beta sequencing to assess whether each TCR beta V gene segment acted as functional or pseudogenic. Roughly five DR-DQ haplotypes were treated as single units for association and clustering because of strong linkage in the cohort. All discovery cohort repertoires had been generated on a single sequencing platform. Among some 410 genotyped donors of the cohort, an average of around 240,000 unique TCR beta nucleotide sequences were sequenced per donor, roughly a sixth of them non-productive. A later genetic analysis took genome-wide SNP genotypes for about three fifths of the 666 donors and used that subset as a discovery cohort. Of the roughly 410 genotyped donors, 81% were placed in the genetic ancestry cluster associated with self-reported Caucasian donors. To predict cytomegalovirus infection status, the study combined high-throughput TCR immunosequencing, statistical association of individual TCRs with disease status, and machine learning. A later analysis re-examined previously published TCR beta repertoires from 600 to 700 donors and added high-resolution HLA genotyping to investigate patterns of TCR occurrence. In addition to the first cohort of 650 to 750 subjects, a separate validation cohort of 120 different subjects was used. The study profiled the T cell repertoires of more than 500 subjects by immunosequencing and related them to cytomegalovirus serostatus. Typing coverage differed by locus: A, B, C, DRB1 and DQB1 were typed in roughly 620-630 donors, DQA1 in 522, DPA1 in 600 to 610, and DPB1 in roughly 470. The study aimed to test whether cataloging public T cell receptors could reveal signatures of past pathogen exposure. The later analysis used no new phenotypic data to find candidate immune exposures, relying instead on TCR beta sequences and their occurrence across donors. Alongside the repertoire data, information on donor age, sex, ethnicity and CMV serostatus was compiled. Class I and class II HLA loci were covered by the typing at four-digit resolution. An early release covering over 500 HLA-typed donors comprised about 310 gigabases of sequencing data and tens of millions of unique TCR sequences. Findings and caveats that apply to the study as a whole: An association between a missense DCLRE1C variant and V-gene and J-gene trimming of TCR beta chains was found in a later genetic analysis and replicated in an independent cohort. According to a later analysis, most CMV-associated TCR beta chains appeared to be HLA-restricted, and the HLA associations seemed to be driven largely by CMV exposure. According to a later genetic analysis, donors in an Asian-associated ancestry cluster had fewer N-insertions in productive TCRs than the approximately 700-donor mean. The classifier was reported to diagnose cytomegalovirus status with high specificity and sensitivity in both the original and validation cohorts. A group of highly shared sequence variants was considered likely to be a technical artifact of the sequencing pipeline. Immune exposure information for the cohort was limited to CMV serostatus. In an earlier analysis of some 500 of the donors, most TCR beta V segments were observed in productive rearrangements about 87% or about 30% of the time, broadly matching IMGT annotations. Correlated functional status among segregating V segments might be attributable to linkage disequilibrium, but an unknown experimental factor could not be ruled out. Most TCR sequences were observed very rarely across donors, whereas some public TCRs were present in many individuals. Assigning TCR associations to individual alleles was difficult when HLA alleles, especially DR and DQ, strongly co-occurred. A few of the identified cytomegalovirus-associated TCR beta chains were confirmed in vitro to be specific for cytomegalovirus antigens. The presence/absence analyses assumed that sequencing depth was roughly uniform across donors, and that assumption may not be true. Because counts were too low, 15 to 20 rarely observed V segments, including chromosome 9 orphons, were left out of the earlier analysis of approximately 500 of the donors. A later analysis reported that several top co-occurrence clusters appeared linked to parvovirus B19, influenza, CMV and Epstein-Barr virus. A later analysis associated about 17,000 TCR beta sequences with specific HLA alleles at a false discovery rate of 0.05. According to the authors, the approach could potentially be generalized to other disease states and immunological phenotypes. In a later analysis, HLA-associated TCR beta chains showed more clonal expansion and lower generation probabilities than non-associated chains that were equally common. A further reported finding was that TCR beta sequences accurately predicted the HLA-A and HLA-B alleles for most subjects in the first cohort. The 87-base-pair reads could not distinguish some IMGT-functional V segments, including TRBV6-2 and TRBV6-3, so those segments were excluded. Because HLA typing was missing for some donors at each locus, association tests included only the typed subset. A total of fewer than 200 TCR beta chains were listed by the study as associated with cytomegalovirus. According to a later analysis, TCR association rates differed among HLA loci, with DRB1 alleles showing the most associated TCRs and HLA-C alleles showing the fewest. Only TCR beta chains were sequenced in this cohort, and the absence of alpha or paired-chain data limited detectable features.

The germline V gene gives CDR1 as SGHAT and CDR2 as FQNNGV. Between the V and J ends, shortened by 4 bases and 1 base respectively, the junction contains 7 bases. Spanning cysteine to phenylalanine, the CDR3 consists of 13 amino acids. Just CDR3 DNA is preserved here, 39 bases in frame from base 1. Receptors were amplified or captured by the immunoSEQ multiplex PCR assay. For the multiplex PCR, a mixture combining 60 forward primers for TCR Vbeta segments and 13 reverse primers for TCR Jbeta segments was used. The CDR3 region of rearranged TCR beta genes was amplified from genomic DNA with a multiplex PCR assay. The Illumina HiSeq System was used to sequence the amplified TCR beta libraries as 87-base-pair reads. On the authors' methods: In a later analysis, 80 million or so unique TCR beta chains were counted across the 650 to 750 repertoires, and around 11 million of these chains were shared by at least two donors. A nearest-neighbor algorithm error-corrected the raw reads and collapsed the reads into unique sequences, merging closely related sequences to remove PCR and sequencing errors. CDR3 sequences were aligned to IMGT reference sequences to assign V, D and J gene segments. For a sequence to be retained, a match of at least six nucleotides was required to both a V gene segment and a J gene segment. A rearrangement was called productive if the CDR3 had no stop codons and remained in frame with V and J, and every other rearrangement was called non-productive. CDR3 was defined by IMGT convention, running from the second conserved V-encoded cysteine to the conserved J-encoded phenylalanine. Sequences without an unambiguous match to a single V gene segment were excluded from the earlier analysis of about 630 of the donors. An earlier analysis of around 600 of the donors classified V segments as functional when productive rearrangements were above 56.7% and as segregating when the standard deviation between donors was above 5%. A statistical classification framework was built for diagnosing cytomegalovirus status from the catalog of TCR beta chain sequences. In a later analysis, TCR nucleotide sequences were compared against IMGT/GENE-DB human TR gene sequences so that V and J genes could be assigned. Using the TCRdist pipeline, a later analysis assigned CDR3 sequences along with most-parsimonious VDJ recombination scenarios. In a later analysis, each TCR beta chain was defined by its CDR3 amino acid sequence together with its V-gene family, and reads lacking a unique V-gene family were excluded. To address suspected cross-contamination and a sequencing artifact, a later analysis removed several hundred highly shared, low-generation-probability nucleotide sequences. In a later analysis, a clonal expansion index for each public chain was calculated from normalized within-repertoire ranks of inferred template counts. A later analysis computed generation probabilities with a VDJ recombination model fitted to out-of-frame rearrangements, and checked the results against IGoR. In a later analysis, hypergeometric tests were used to score TCR-TCR, TCR-HLA and TCR-CMV co-occurrence, with a repertoire-size bias correction applied to TCR pairs. False discovery rates were estimated in a later analysis by permuting HLA or CMV assignments 20 times. In a later analysis, co-occurring TCRs were grouped with DBSCAN, and TCRdist sequence similarity was added when clustering was performed within HLA-allele-positive subsets. Repertoires with fewer than 30,000 or more than 120,000 public chains, plus five repertoires with anomalous nucleotide sharing, were excluded from co-occurrence clustering. In its TCRdb copy, this immuneACCESS table keeps in-frame sequences only and misses some clones. Where compared with another copy, unresolved V genes explain less than half of these, and the others have no known cause. The V and J calls and the clone size are those of that table, but D and trimming were determined from the DNA. The sample table contains more than 80,000 clones; only one count was recorded for more than 70% of them. The ten top clones hold more than 2% of the sample.

This clone came up once. No antigen is known for it. It has no much larger one-base neighbor in the sample; base qualities were not kept. The cohort comprised fewer than 750 healthy bone marrow donors. At the time of sampling, all cohort members were nominally healthy, though unrecorded immune exposures were likely present. The donor was CMV seronegative and was included in the group of a few hundred seronegative cohort members. Each donor provided a peripheral blood sample, and peripheral blood mononuclear cells were used for TCR beta sequencing. The Qiagen DNeasy Blood Extraction Kit was used to extract genomic DNA from the blood cell samples.

The source of this sequence is a man aged 35 to 55 in good health and CMV-seronegative. The sample consisted of PBMCs. Recombination joined TRBV11-2 with TRBJ1-1; the D gene is perhaps TRBD1, from 6 matching bases. DNA sequence: TGTGCCAGCAGCTCCAGGGGGAACACTGAAGCTTTCTTT. It translates as CASSSRGNTEAFF.